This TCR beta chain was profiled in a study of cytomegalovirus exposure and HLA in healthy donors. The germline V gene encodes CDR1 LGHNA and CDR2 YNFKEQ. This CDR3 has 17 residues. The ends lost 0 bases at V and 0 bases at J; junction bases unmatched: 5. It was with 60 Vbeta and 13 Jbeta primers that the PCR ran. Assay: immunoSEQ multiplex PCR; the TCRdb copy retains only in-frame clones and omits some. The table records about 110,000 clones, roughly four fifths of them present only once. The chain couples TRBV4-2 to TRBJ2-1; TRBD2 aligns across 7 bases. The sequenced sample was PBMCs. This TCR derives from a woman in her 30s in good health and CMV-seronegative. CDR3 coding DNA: TGTGCCAGCAGCCAAGAAGATAAGCGGGACTCCTACAATGAGCAGTTCTTC. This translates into CASSQEDKRDSYNEQFF.